Below, 8 T cell receptor beta chains from the same sample are listed, as sequenced in a study of shared clonotypes between healthy human individuals. Here immunoSEQ multiplex PCR was the method, and the copy in TCRdb shows in-frame clones only, minus some. The repertoire includes about 2.4 million clones, under 95% of them detected once, and 0.36% sits in the top ten. The sample taken for sequencing was naive CD4+ T cells from PBMCs. Described subset: CD45RA+ positively selected. These receptors all stem from a man aged 18 to 30 in good health. Some clones in this sample may be carry-over from other donors' samples.

The chain recombines TRBV28 with TRBJ2-5; 8 bases are a match to TRBD1. The end of the DNA fits TRBJ2-7 better, so the J call may be wrong. The CDR3 is made up of 14 amino acids. From germline, CDR1 is MDHEN and CDR2 SYDVKM. The CDR3 sequence is CASSRDRGGNEQYF. The DNA of the CDR3 is TGTGCCAGCAGTCGCGACAGGGGTGGAAACGAGCAGTACTTC.

J is TRBJ2-1 and V is TRBV5-1; TRBD2 is a possible D gene (6 bases). The CDR3 has 15 residues. Germline lookup yields CDR1 SGHRS and CDR2 YFSETQ. V dropped 0 bases and J dropped 3 bases, with 10 bases sitting between them. This chain's CDR3 is CASSLVADLYNEQFF. The CDR3 region has the DNA TGCGCCAGCAGCTTGGTAGCGGATCTCTACAATGAGCAGTTCTTC.

The J gene is TRBJ1-3, the V gene TRBV9; D is unresolved. In germline, CDR1 is SGDLS, CDR2 YYNGEE. CDR3 length equals 15 residues. V lost 4 bases and J lost 0, with 11 bases in between. The CDR3 region has the DNA TGTGCCAGCAGCCTTTGGGCCGACTCTGGAAACACCATATATTTT. Translating gives CASSLWADSGNTIYF.

This chain uses TRBV6-5 with TRBJ2-5; D might be TRBD2 (6 bases). The CDR3 is made up of 13 amino acids. The V gene lost 7 bases and the J gene lost 2 bases, with 11 bases spanning the gap. Germline V gene data show CDR1 as MNHEY and CDR2 as SVGAGI. CDR3 in amino acids: CASTRGFQETQYF. CDR3 DNA: TGTGCCAGCACCCGGGGGTTTCAAGAGACCCAGTACTTC.

The genes are TRBV28 and TRBJ2-7; D is tentatively TRBD1 or TRBD2 (5 bases each). The V gene's germline CDR1 is MDHEN and CDR2 SYDVKM. The CDR3 is 13 amino acids. The V gene lost 5 bases and the J gene lost 3 bases, with 11 bases spanning the gap. The CDR3 region is CASSGLRGYEQYF. The CDR3 region has the DNA TGTGCCAGCAGTGGGTTGAGGGGCTACGAGCAGTACTTC.

The J gene is TRBJ1-2, the V gene TRBV6-6, with D possibly being TRBD1 (5 bases). CDR3 length: 15 residues. Trimming removed 0 bases at V and 4 bases at J, with 12 bases between. CDR1 is MNHNY, CDR2 SVGAGI, per germline (reference sequence). The DNA of the CDR3 is TGTGCCAGCAGTTACTCGAGATCGGACACCTATGGCTACACCTTC. This encodes CASSYSRSDTYGYTF.

The rearrangement links TRBV10-2 to TRBJ2-1; unclear D gene. Trimming shortened V by 3 bases and J by 2 bases, and 11 bases separated the two germline ends. The CDR3 consists of 15 residues. The V gene's germline CDR1 is WSHSY and CDR2 SAAADI. CDR3 sequence reads: CASSDPSGPYNEQFF. CDR3 sequence (DNA): TGCGCCAGCAGTGACCCCTCCGGTCCCTACAATGAGCAGTTCTTC.

This clone was recorded once. The J gene is TRBJ1-2, the V gene TRBV29-1; D uncertain. CDR1 and CDR2 (germline): SQVTM, ANQGSEA. CDR3 length equals 13 residues. V was clipped by 2 bases and J by 0 bases, with 7 bases between them. The CDR3, as DNA: TGCAGCGTTGAACCGGCAGCTAACTATGGCTACACCTTC. Protein: CSVEPAANYGYTF.